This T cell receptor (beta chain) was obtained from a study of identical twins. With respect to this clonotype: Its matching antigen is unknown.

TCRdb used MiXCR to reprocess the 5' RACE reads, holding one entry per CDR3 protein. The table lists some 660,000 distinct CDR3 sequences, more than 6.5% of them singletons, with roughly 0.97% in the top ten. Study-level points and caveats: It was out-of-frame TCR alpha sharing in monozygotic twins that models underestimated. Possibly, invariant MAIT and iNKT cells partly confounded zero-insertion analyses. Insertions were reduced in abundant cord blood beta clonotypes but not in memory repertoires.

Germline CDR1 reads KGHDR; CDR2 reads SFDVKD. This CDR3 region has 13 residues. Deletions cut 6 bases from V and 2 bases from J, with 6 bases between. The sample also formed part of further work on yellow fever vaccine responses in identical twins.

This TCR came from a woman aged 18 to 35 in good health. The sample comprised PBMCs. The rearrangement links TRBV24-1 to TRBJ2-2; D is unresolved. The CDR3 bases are TGTGCCACCAGTAGCCTTAACACCGGGGAGCTGTTTTTT. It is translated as CATSSLNTGELFF.